The 8 T cell receptor beta chains presented below share a single source sample, sequenced in a study of T cell responses to AZD1222 COVID-19 vaccine. Generated by immunoSEQ multiplex PCR, the TCRdb table keeps only in-frame clones and is missing some. There are 150,000 to 200,000 clones in the sample; about 93% occur only once, and about 0.6% lies in the top ten. The specimen was peripheral blood, collected on day 0 of AZD1222 vaccination. Receptors originate from an adult in good health.

The V call is TRBV23-1, the J call TRBJ1-4; D uncertain. TRBV23-1 is an ORF, with its function uncertain. The CDR3 length is 15 residues. V lost 0 bases and J 5 bases, leaving 10 bases between the germline ends. The CDR3 sequence is CASSQSSRKNEKLFF. DNA for the CDR3: TGCGCCAGCAGTCAATCGTCCAGAAAAAATGAAAAACTGTTTTTT.

This chain uses TRBV9 with TRBJ2-4; 8 bases are a match to TRBD2. CDR3 length equals 15 residues. Germline lookup yields CDR1 SGDLS and CDR2 YYNGEE. After removal of 4 bases from V and 9 bases from J, the junction contained 12 bases not matched to a gene. This CDR3 is CASSPHYGRASIQYF. The DNA for the CDR3 is TGTGCCAGCAGCCCCCATTACGGGAGGGCCAGCATTCAGTACTTC.

The chain is built from TRBV27 and TRBJ2-1; 8 bases match TRBD2. Losses at the gene ends were 6 bases for V and 6 bases for J; bases not matched to a gene: 1. Germline loops: CDR1 MNHEY, CDR2 SMNVEV (reference sequence). This CDR3 has 12 amino acids. CDR3 sequence: CASSLAGNEQFF. CDR3 DNA sequence: TGTGCCAGCAGCCTAGCGGGCAATGAGCAGTTCTTC.

The rearrangement joins TRBV3-1 (or the pseudogene TRBV3-2) to TRBJ1-6, with D uncertain. CDR3 length equals 14 residues. The germline V and J ends were trimmed by 0 bases and 9 bases, with 9 bases remaining between them. The germline CDR1 and CDR2 sequences are LGHDT and YNNKEL (reference sequence). The chain's CDR3 is CASSQDARGSPLHF. The CDR3 DNA is TGTGCCAGCAGCCAAGATGCACGCGGTTCACCCCTCCACTTT.

V gene TRBV3-1 (or the pseudogene TRBV3-2) combines with J gene TRBJ1-1; D not resolved. Trimming stripped 1 base from V and 4 bases from J, with 7 bases between. Per the germline V gene, CDR1 is LGHDT and CDR2 is YNNKEL (reference sequence). CDR3 length: 13 residues. As DNA, the CDR3 is TGTGCCAGCAGCCAAGTGCGGGGCACTGAAGCTTTCTTT. Its protein is CASSQVRGTEAFF.

The chain recombines TRBV11-2 with TRBJ2-5, with no clear D. The CDR3 contains 12 residues. The V gene lost 1 base and the J gene lost 5 bases, with 5 bases spanning the gap. Per the germline V gene, CDR1 is SGHAT and CDR2 is FQNNGV. CDR3 in amino acids: CASSLGLETQYF. The CDR3 coding sequence is TGTGCCAGCAGCTTAGGCTTGGAGACCCAGTACTTC.

V and J are TRBV15 and TRBJ1-3; D call uncertain. Per the germline V gene, CDR1 is LNHNV and CDR2 is YYDKDF (reference sequence). CDR3 length equals 15 residues. V gave up 0 bases and J gave up 3 bases, with 9 bases separating them. The DNA of the CDR3 is TGTGCCACCAGCAGAGATCGGGGATATGGAAACACCATATATTTT. Protein sequence: CATSRDRGYGNTIYF.

The V and J genes are TRBV28 and TRBJ1-2, with D tentatively TRBD1 (6 bases). The CDR3 sequence is 15 residues long. From germline, CDR1 is MDHEN and CDR2 SYDVKM. V lost 4 bases and J 7 bases, leaving 19 bases between the germline ends. The CDR3 DNA sequence: TGTGCCAGCAGTTCGGGACACCCTCCGCTAGCTGGCTACACCTTC. Translating gives CASSSGHPPLAGYTF.